This T cell receptor (beta chain) was sequenced in a study of T cell changes during pregnancy in multiple sclerosis. Losses at the gene ends were 2 bases for V and 1 base for J; bases not matched to a gene: 3. CDR3 length equals 15 residues. Germline CDR1 ENHRY, CDR2 SYGVKD. The table came from immunoSEQ multiplex PCR; TCRdb's copy has only in-frame clones and leaves some out. The table has 65,000 to 90,000 clones, over 80% seen once. The J gene is TRBJ2-7, the V gene TRBV10-3, with 9 bases matching TRBD2. This specimen consisted of PBMCs, obtained in the first trimester of pregnancy. The TCR originated in a female donor in good health, serving as a control in a pregnancy study. Some clones in this sample may be carry-over from other donors' samples. For the CDR3, the DNA is TGTGCCATCAGTGAGATAGCGGGGGTATCCTACGAGCAGTACTTC. This encodes CAISEIAGVSYEQYF.